The 29 T cell receptor beta chains below were found in one sample sequenced in a study of CD8+CD57+ T cells in acquired aplastic anemia. Genomic DNA constituted the template upon which TCR beta VDJ and CDR3 profiling was performed. A single record per CDR3 protein comes from TCRdb applying MiXCR to the reads. The sample has roughly 420,000 distinct CDR3 sequences, 60% to 80% seen once. The sample consisted of sorted CD4+, CD8+, or CD8+CD57+ T cells (not recorded which) from PBMCs. These receptors all stem from a human donor in good health, serving as a control.

J is TRBJ2-1 and V is TRBV20-1; D is unresolved. The CDR3 covers 11 residues. Germline V CDR1 and CDR2: DFQATT, SNEGSKA (reference sequence). Between the trimmed V and J ends, which lost 6 bases and 2 bases, there was a span of 5 bases. CDR3 loop: CSACAYNEQFF. CDR3 coding DNA: TGCAGTGCCTGCGCCTACAATGAGCAGTTCTTC.

The chain recombines TRBV7-8 with TRBJ2-7; D unresolved. The CDR3 extends over 11 amino acids. CDR1 SGHVS and CDR2 FQNEAQ come from the germline V gene. The CDR3 is CANSPRDEQYF. CDR3 in DNA: TGTGCTAACAGCCCCCGCGACGAGCAGTACTTC.

Details on this clonotype: The junction differs from germline at one of its ends, possibly a read error. V gene TRBV10-3 combines with J gene TRBJ1-2; D is ambiguous. The CDR3 length is 14 residues. CDR1 and CDR2 (germline): ENHRY, SYGVKD. For the CDR3, the DNA is TGTGCCATCAGTGAACCCGACCGGTACTATGGTTTCACTTTC. Protein product: CAISEPDRYYGFTF.

As concerns this clonotype: At one end the junction does not follow the germline gene, possibly because of a read error. The V call is TRBV19, the J call TRBJ1-1; TRBD1 is a possible D gene (5 bases). Germline CDR1 LNHDA, CDR2 SQIVND (reference sequence). This CDR3 region has 15 residues. CDR3 amino acids: CASTPGGRRAGNTIF. The CDR3 DNA sequence: TGTGCCAGTACCCCTGGGGGGAGAAGGGCCGGAAACACCATCTTT.

V usage is TRBV2 and J usage is TRBJ1-6; no reliable D call. V lost 6 bases, J lost 18 bases, and 24 bases lay in between. CDR1 SNHLY and CDR2 FYNNEI come from the germline V gene. The CDR3 spans 14 residues. CDR3 sequence reads: CASRLLLDRTAPHF. CDR3 DNA sequence: TGTGCCAGCAGACTACTGCTGGATCGCACAGCCCCCCACTTT.

Comment on this clonotype: Sequence at one end of the junction differs from germline and may be a read error. V and J are TRBV7-9 and TRBJ2-1; the D is unclear. The CDR3 is made up of 12 amino acids. Germline assignment: CDR1 SEHNR and CDR2 FQNEAQ (reference sequence). CDR3: CASSPRVGEHLF. The DNA of the CDR3 is TGTGCCAGCAGCCCTCGTGTCGGAGAGCATCTCTTC.

This clonotype was detected ten times or more. Written as DNA, the CDR3 is TGTGCCAGCAGCCAAGAAGGGGACAGGTACTACACCTTC. It is translated as CASSQEGDRYYTF. V gene TRBV3-1 combines with J gene TRBJ1-2; 8 bases fit TRBD1. Trimming removed 0 bases from V and 10 bases from J; junction bases left unmatched: 4. The CDR3 totals 13 residues. Germline values: CDR1 LGHDT, CDR2 YNNKEL (reference sequence).

The CDR3 loop is CASTPLGNSTEAFF. CDR3 coding DNA: TGTGCCAGCACCCCTCTGGGCAACAGCACTGAAGCTTTCTTT. The chain has TRBV9 and TRBJ1-1; D unresolved. The CDR3 is 14 amino acids. Trimming stripped 6 bases from V and 4 bases from J, with 16 bases between. Germline V lookup: CDR1 SGDLS, CDR2 YYNGEE.

V and J are TRBV7-2 and TRBJ1-2; tentatively, D is TRBD1 (5 bases). The CDR3 runs to 15 residues. Germline CDR1 SGHTA, CDR2 FQGNSA. Trimming removed 5 bases from V and 4 bases from J, with 17 bases in between. The CDR3 sequence: CASSPGTRASYGYTF. The DNA of the CDR3 is TGTGCCAGCAGCCCCGGGACCAGGGCCTCCTATGGCTACACCTTC.

The chain employs TRBV18 and TRBJ1-5, with unresolved D. Germline V gene lookup returns CDR1 KGHSH and CDR2 LQKENI. With 3 bases removed from V and 3 bases from J, the gap between germline ends came to 9 bases. The CDR3 runs 14 residues. The CDR3 nucleotides are TGTGCCAGCTCACCCGGTCATCTCAATCAGCCCCAGCATTTT. The encoded protein is CASSPGHLNQPQHF. The complete variable domain, with remaining parts taken from reference TRBV18 and TRBJ1-5, reads NAGVMQNPRHLVRRRGQEARLRCSPMKGHSHVYWYRQLPEEGLKFMVYLQKENIIDESGMPKERFSAEFPKEGPSILRIQQVVRGDSAAYFCASSPGHLNQPQHFGDGTRLSIL.

A note on this clonotype: The junction and the germline gene differ at one end; a read error may be behind it. The chain links TRBV7-3 to TRBJ2-1; TRBD2 might be the D (5 bases). The CDR3 consists of 14 residues. In germline, CDR1 is SGHTA, CDR2 FQGTGA. The DNA of the CDR3 is TGTGCTAGCAGCCTCTGGGGAGATTACAATGAGCAGTTCTTC. Its translation: CASSLWGDYNEQFF.

The V call is TRBV5-4, the J call TRBJ2-3, with D perhaps being TRBD1 or TRBD2 (6 bases each). V lost 5 bases and J lost 2, with 18 bases in between. The CDR3 runs to 16 residues. The germline CDR1 and CDR2 sequences are SGHNT and YYREEE (reference sequence). The chain's CDR3 is CASSRVGGRVTDTQYF. The CDR3 bases are TGTGCCAGCAGTAGAGTAGGGGGGCGCGTCACAGATACGCAGTATTTT.

The genes are TRBV7-9 and TRBJ1-1; no clear D gene. V was cut by 1 base and J by 12 bases, with 21 bases left in between. The CDR3 runs to 15 residues. CDR1 is SEHNR and CDR2 is FQNEAQ in the germline V gene (reference sequence). The CDR3 here is CASSLDGAAGLDTFF. CDR3 DNA sequence: TGTGCCAGCAGCTTAGATGGTGCAGCCGGACTAGATACTTTCTTT.

This clonotype was picked up a small number of times. A single base separates this from a much larger clone, so it may be a read error. The CDR3 protein is CASSEPRALETQYF. The DNA of the CDR3 is TGTGCCAGCAGTGAACCAAGGGCTCTAGAGACCCAGTACTTC. The chain joins TRBV19 to TRBJ2-5; D is ambiguous. V lost 9 bases to trimming and J lost 4 bases, with 18 bases between them. CDR1 is LNHDA, CDR2 SQIVND, per germline (reference sequence). This CDR3 spans 14 amino acids.

The chain joins TRBV7-3 to TRBJ2-7; D not resolved. This CDR3 contains 14 residues. CDR1 SGHTA and CDR2 FQGTGA come from the germline V gene. Trimming removed 2 bases from V and 13 bases from J, with 21 bases in between. The CDR3 DNA is TGTGCCAGCAGCTTATCGCACAGACGACTGTATGGCTACTTC. Protein: CASSLSHRRLYGYF.

The chain is built from TRBV9 and TRBJ1-1; D call uncertain. The CDR3 totals 17 residues. The V gene's germline CDR1 is SGDLS and CDR2 YYNGEE. With 4 bases removed from V and 5 bases from J, the gap between germline ends came to 24 bases. CDR3 residues: CASSLWLAGSTDTEAFF. The CDR3 DNA is TGTGCCAGCAGCTTGTGGCTGGCGGGGAGCACAGATACTGAAGCTTTCTTT. The variable domain in full, with the rest retrieved from reference TRBV9 and TRBJ1-1, is DSGVTQTPKHLITATGQRVTLRCSPRSGDLSVYWYQQSLDQGLQFLIQYYNGEERAKGNILERFSAQQFPDLHSELNLSSLELGDSALYFCASSLWLAGSTDTEAFFGQGTRLTVV.

In its sample, this clonotype was seen a few times. The chain recombines TRBV10-2 with TRBJ1-2; 7 bases line up with TRBD1. V shed 0 bases, J shed 2 bases, and the junction held 3 bases outside the gene matches. This CDR3 contains 15 residues. Germline assignment: CDR1 WSHSY and CDR2 SAAADI. The CDR3, as DNA: TGCGCCAGCAGTGAGTCGAACAGGGGCAACTATGGCTACACCTTC. This gives the protein CASSESNRGNYGYTF.

Of note for this clonotype: The CDR3 ends on some other residue instead of the conserved phenylalanine or tryptophan, so this is likely a read error. Because the CDR3's place on the DNA is in doubt, the DNA is left out and the CDR3 is given as listed by TCRdb. V gene TRBV7-7 combines with J gene TRBJ2-7; the table's D call of TRBD2 was not tested on the DNA. The CDR3 contains 13 residues when both ends are counted. Per the germline V gene, CDR1 is SSHAT and CDR2 is FNYEAQ (reference sequence). The CDR3 loop is CASSLAFGGAQET.

This clonotype was found once. The junction does not match germline at one end; this may be a read error. The genes are TRBV7-3 and TRBJ2-7, with D perhaps TRBD2 (6 bases). The germline V gene has CDR1 SGHTA and CDR2 FQGTGA. The CDR3 length is 14 residues. CDR3 DNA sequence: TGTGCCAGCAGCTTAATTGGGACTGGCGGCGCGTACCAATTC. Translation gives CASSLIGTGGAYQF.

In regard to this clonotype: One junction end does not reproduce the germline sequence, and a read error may be involved. V usage is TRBV11-3 and J usage is TRBJ2-7, with D perhaps matching TRBD1 (6 bases). The CDR3 contains 15 residues. In germline, CDR1 is SGHNT, CDR2 YENEEA. CDR3 in DNA: TGCGCCAGCAGCCTAGGGGGTCATGTCCCCTACGAGCAGTACTTC. This gives the protein CASSLGGHVPYEQYF.

Worth noting for this clonotype: Being one base from a much bigger clone, this may be a read error. The rearrangement links TRBV5-1 to TRBJ2-1; 7 bases fit TRBD1. This CDR3 has 13 amino acids. Germline V gene data show CDR1 as SGHRS and CDR2 as YFSETQ. Written as DNA, the CDR3 is TGCGCCAGCAGCTCGGGACAGTACAATGAGCAGCTCTTC. Its protein is CASSSGQYNEQLF.

This clonotype showed up just once. J is TRBJ1-1 and V is TRBV19, with D maybe TRBD1 (6 bases). From germline, CDR1 is LNHDA and CDR2 SQIVND (reference sequence). CDR3 size: 15 residues. Trimming took off 2 bases at V and 4 bases at J, with 14 bases between the two ends. Here the CDR3 reads CASSIPQGLSTEAFF. CDR3 in DNA: TGTGCCAGTAGTATACCCCAGGGGCTGAGCACTGAAGCTTTCTTT.

Comment on this clonotype: One end of the junction varies from germline; a read error may be responsible. The V gene is TRBV5-8, the J gene TRBJ2-7; 11 bases are a match to TRBD1. Germline V gene data show CDR1 as SGHTS and CDR2 as YDEGEE. The CDR3 is made up of 16 amino acids. In nucleotides, the CDR3 is TGCGCCAGCAATAGGGAACCTGGGACAGGGGGAGGTGAGCAGTACTTC. Its translation is CASNREPGTGGGEQYF.

V and J are TRBV25-1 and TRBJ2-3, with TRBD1 matching 8 bases. The CDR3 spans 15 residues. V trimming: 3 bases; J trimming: 5 bases; junction bases outside the gene matches: 7. Germline lookup yields CDR1 MGHDK and CDR2 SYGVNS. The CDR3 nucleotides read TGTGCCAGCAGTGATCCCGGGACAGGTGGAGATACGCAGTATTTT. Its translation is CASSDPGTGGDTQYF.

A note on this clonotype: The germline gene is not matched at one end of the junction; a read error may be the cause. V and J are TRBV5-6 and TRBJ1-3; TRBD1 might be the D (5 bases). CDR1 is SGHDT, CDR2 YYEEEE, per germline. CDR3 length: 16 amino acids. The CDR3 DNA is TGCGCCAGCAGCCAATGGTACAGGAACTCTGGAAACACCATATATTTT. Translation gives CASSQWYRNSGNTIYF.

This clonotype was found a few times. The chain uses TRBV6-5 and TRBJ2-1; possibly TRBD1 for D (6 bases). Germline assignment: CDR1 MNHEY and CDR2 SVGAGI. CDR3 length: 16 amino acids. V was pared by 4 bases and J by 8 bases, with 21 bases between. CDR3 region: CASSSAGAYPRDEQFF. The CDR3 nucleotides are TGTGCCAGCAGTTCGGCAGGGGCCTACCCGAGGGATGAGCAGTTCTTC.

This clonotype was detected ten times or more. J is TRBJ1-2 and V is TRBV7-2, with D perhaps TRBD1 (5 bases). There are 15 residues in the CDR3. The germline gives CDR1 SGHTA, CDR2 FQGNSA. V lost 5 bases and J 4 bases, leaving 17 bases between the germline ends. CDR3 DNA sequence: TGTGCCAGCAGCGCCGACAGCGATCCACTCTATGGCTACACCTTC. It codes for CASSADSDPLYGYTF.

About this clonotype itself: The conserved phenylalanine or tryptophan normally closing the CDR3 is absent here, so this likely arose from a read error. The rearrangement uses TRBV19 and TRBJ1-2; 7 nucleotides match TRBD1. This CDR3 is 12 amino acids long. Germline CDR1 reads LNHDA; CDR2 reads SQIVND (reference sequence). The ends lost 8 bases at V and 2 bases at J; junction bases unmatched: 2. The CDR3, as DNA: TGTGCCAGTGAGACAGGGAACTATGGCTACACCGTC. It encodes CASETGNYGYTV.

In this sample, this clonotype turned up once. One end of the junction fails to match germline, which may point to a read error. The chain is built from TRBV20-1 and TRBJ1-1; D unclear. There are 11 residues in the CDR3. The germline V gene encodes CDR1 DFQATT and CDR2 SNEGSKA (reference sequence). In DNA form, the CDR3 reads TGCAGTGCAACCGGACGGAGCAATCAGCCCTTT. Its protein product is CSATGRSNQPF.